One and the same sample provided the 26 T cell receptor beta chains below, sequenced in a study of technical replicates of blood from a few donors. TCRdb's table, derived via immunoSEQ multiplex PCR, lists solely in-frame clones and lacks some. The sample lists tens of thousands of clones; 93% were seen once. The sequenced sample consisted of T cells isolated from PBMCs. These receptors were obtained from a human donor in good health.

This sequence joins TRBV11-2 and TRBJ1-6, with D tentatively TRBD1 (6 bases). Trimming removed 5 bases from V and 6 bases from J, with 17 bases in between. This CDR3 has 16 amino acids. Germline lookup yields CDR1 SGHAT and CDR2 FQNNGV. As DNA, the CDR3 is TGTGCCAGCAGCCCCCAACGGGGGGCGCGTAATTCACCCCTCCACTTT. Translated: CASSPQRGARNSPLHF.

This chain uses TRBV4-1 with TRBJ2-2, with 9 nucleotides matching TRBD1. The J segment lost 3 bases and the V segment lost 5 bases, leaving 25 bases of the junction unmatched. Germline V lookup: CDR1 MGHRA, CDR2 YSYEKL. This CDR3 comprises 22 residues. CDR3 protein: CASSVLGGGAGTGRIDTGELFF. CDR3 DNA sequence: TGCGCCAGCAGCGTTCTGGGTGGAGGGGCCGGGACAGGGAGGATAGACACCGGGGAGCTGTTTTTT.

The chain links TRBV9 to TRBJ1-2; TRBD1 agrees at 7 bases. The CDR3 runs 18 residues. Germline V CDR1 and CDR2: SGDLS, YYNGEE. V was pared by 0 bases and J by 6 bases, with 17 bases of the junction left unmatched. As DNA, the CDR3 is TGTGCCAGCAGCGTAGCCCCGTCGGGACAGTTAGGGGTTAATGGCTACACCTTC. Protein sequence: CASSVAPSGQLGVNGYTF.

The CDR3 region is CASSLGQGSNQPQHF. CDR3 coding DNA: TGTGCCAGCAGCTTGGGGCAGGGAAGCAATCAGCCCCAGCATTTT. V and J are TRBV5-6 and TRBJ1-5; D may be TRBD1 (5 bases). Germline V gene sequence: CDR1 SGHDT, CDR2 YYEEEE. The V gene lost 0 bases and the J gene lost 1 base, with 8 bases spanning the gap. This CDR3 contains 15 residues.

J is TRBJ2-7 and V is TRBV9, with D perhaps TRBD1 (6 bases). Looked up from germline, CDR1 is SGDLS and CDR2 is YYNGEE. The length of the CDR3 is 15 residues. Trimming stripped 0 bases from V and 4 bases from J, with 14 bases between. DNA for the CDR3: TGTGCCAGCAGCGTAGACAGGGTGGGAAGATACGAGCAGTACTTC. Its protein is CASSVDRVGRYEQYF.

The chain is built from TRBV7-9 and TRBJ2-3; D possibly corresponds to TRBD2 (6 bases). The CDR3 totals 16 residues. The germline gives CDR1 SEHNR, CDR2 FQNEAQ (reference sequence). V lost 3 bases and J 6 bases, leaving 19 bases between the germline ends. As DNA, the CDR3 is TGTGCCAGCAGCTTTTTAGGGACTCGCGATGGGGATACGCAGTATTTT. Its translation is CASSFLGTRDGDTQYF. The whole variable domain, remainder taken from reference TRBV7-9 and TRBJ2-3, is DTGVSQNPRHKITKRGQNVTFRCDPISEHNRLYWYRQTLGQGPEFLTYFQNEAQLEKSRLLSDRFSAERPKGSFSTLEIQRTEQGDSAMYLCASSFLGTRDGDTQYFGPGTRLTVL.

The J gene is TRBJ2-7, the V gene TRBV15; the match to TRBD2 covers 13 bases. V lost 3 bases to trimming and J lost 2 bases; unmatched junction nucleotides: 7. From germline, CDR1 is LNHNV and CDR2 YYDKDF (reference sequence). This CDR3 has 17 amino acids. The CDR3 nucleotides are TGTGCCACCAGCAGCTGGACTAGCGGGGGCGAAACCTACGAGCAGTACTTC. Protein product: CATSSWTSGGETYEQYF. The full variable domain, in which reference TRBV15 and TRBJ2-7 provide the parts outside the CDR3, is DAMVIQNPRYQVTQFGKPVTLSCSQTLNHNVMYWYQQKSSQAPKLLFHYYDKDFNNEADTPDNFQSRRPNTSFCFLDIRSPGLGDTAMYLCATSSWTSGGETYEQYFGPGTRLTVT.

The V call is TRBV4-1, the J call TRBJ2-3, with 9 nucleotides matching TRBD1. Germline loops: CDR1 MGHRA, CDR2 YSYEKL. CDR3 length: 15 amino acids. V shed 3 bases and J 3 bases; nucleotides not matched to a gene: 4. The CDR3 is CASSHPGQGTDTQYF. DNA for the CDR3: TGCGCCAGCAGCCACCCGGGACAGGGAACAGATACGCAGTATTTT.

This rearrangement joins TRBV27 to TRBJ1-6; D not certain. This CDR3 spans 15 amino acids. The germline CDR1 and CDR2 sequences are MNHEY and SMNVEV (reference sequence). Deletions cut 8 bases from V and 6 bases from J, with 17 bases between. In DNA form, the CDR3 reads TGTGCCAGCGGGCGGGGTTGGTTGATTAATTCACCCCTCCACTTT. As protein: CASGRGWLINSPLHF.

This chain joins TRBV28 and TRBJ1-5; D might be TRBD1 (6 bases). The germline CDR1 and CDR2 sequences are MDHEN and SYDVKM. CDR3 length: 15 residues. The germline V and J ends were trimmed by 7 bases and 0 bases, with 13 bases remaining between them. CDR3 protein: CASIHRAYSNQPQHF. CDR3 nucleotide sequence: TGTGCCAGCATTCACAGGGCTTATAGCAATCAGCCCCAGCATTTT.

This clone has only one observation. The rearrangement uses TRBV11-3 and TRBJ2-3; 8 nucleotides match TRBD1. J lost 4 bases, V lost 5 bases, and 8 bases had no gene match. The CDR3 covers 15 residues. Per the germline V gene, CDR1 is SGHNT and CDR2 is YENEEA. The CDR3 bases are TGTGCCAGCAGCCCGTCGACAGGGGTAGCAGATACGCAGTATTTT. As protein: CASSPSTGVADTQYF.

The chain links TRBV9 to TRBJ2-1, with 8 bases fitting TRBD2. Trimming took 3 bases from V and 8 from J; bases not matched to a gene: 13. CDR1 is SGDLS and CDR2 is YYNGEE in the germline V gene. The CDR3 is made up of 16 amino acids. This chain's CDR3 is CASSGTGGFLGDEQFF. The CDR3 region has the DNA TGTGCCAGCAGCGGAACGGGGGGGTTCTTGGGCGATGAGCAGTTCTTC.

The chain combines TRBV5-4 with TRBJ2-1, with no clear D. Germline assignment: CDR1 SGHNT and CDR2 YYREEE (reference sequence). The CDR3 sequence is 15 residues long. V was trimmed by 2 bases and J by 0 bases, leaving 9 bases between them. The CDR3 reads CASSFRGGSYNEQFF. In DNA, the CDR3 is TGTGCCAGCAGCTTCCGAGGTGGCTCCTACAATGAGCAGTTCTTC.

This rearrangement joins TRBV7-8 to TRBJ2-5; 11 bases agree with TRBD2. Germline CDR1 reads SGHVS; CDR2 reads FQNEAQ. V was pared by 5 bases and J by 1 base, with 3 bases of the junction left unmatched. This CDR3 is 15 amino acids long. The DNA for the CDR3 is TGTGCCAGCAGCGTTAGCGGGGGGGCCCAAGAGACCCAGTACTTC. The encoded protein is CASSVSGGAQETQYF.

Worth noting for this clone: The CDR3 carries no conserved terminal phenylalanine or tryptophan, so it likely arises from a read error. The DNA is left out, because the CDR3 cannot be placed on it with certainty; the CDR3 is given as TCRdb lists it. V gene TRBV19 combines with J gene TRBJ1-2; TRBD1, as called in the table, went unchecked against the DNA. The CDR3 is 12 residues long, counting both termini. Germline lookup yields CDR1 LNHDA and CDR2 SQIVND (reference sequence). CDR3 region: CASSIWKGQLRL.

CDR3 sequence: CASSPYRDRGGEAFF. The CDR3 DNA follows: TGTGCCAGCAGTCCGTACCGGGACAGGGGTGGTGAAGCTTTCTTT. The rearrangement links TRBV27 to TRBJ1-1; 10 bases align to TRBD1. This CDR3 region has 15 residues. The V gene's germline CDR1 is MNHEY and CDR2 SMNVEV (reference sequence). V lost 5 bases and J lost 7; bases outside the gene matches: 10.

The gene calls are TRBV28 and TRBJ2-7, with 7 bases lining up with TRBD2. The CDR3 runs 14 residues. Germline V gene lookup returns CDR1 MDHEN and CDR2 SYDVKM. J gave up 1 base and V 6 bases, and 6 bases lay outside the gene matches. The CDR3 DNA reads TGTGCCAGCAGAAGTACTAGCGCGTCCTACGAGCAGTACTTC. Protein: CASRSTSASYEQYF.

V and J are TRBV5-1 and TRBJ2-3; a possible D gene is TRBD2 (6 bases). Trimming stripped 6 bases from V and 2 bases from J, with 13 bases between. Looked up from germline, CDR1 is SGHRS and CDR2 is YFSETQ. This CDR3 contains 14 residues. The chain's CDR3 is CASIRDSTTDTQYF. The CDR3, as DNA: TGCGCCAGCATCCGGGACTCGACCACAGATACGCAGTATTTT.

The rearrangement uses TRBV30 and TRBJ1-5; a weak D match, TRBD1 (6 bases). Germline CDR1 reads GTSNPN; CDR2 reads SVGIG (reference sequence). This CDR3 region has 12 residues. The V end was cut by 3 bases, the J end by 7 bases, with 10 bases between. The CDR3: CAWSRGEQPQHF. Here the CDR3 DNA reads TGTGCCTGGAGCAGGGGAGAGCAGCCCCAGCATTTT.

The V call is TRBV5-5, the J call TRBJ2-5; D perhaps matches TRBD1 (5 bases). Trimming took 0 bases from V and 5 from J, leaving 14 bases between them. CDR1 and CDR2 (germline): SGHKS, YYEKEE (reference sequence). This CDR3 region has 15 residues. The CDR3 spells CASSLGARVGETQYF. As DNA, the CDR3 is TGTGCCAGCAGCTTGGGCGCCAGGGTCGGGGAGACCCAGTACTTC.

The CDR3 reads CASSLGQGAYEQYF. The CDR3 region has the DNA TGTGCCAGCAGCTTGGGGCAGGGGGCCTACGAGCAGTACTTC. J is TRBJ2-7 and V is TRBV5-6; 7 bases map to TRBD1. V was pared by 0 bases and J by 2 bases, with 2 bases of the junction left unmatched. The V gene's germline CDR1 is SGHDT and CDR2 YYEEEE. The CDR3 consists of 14 residues.

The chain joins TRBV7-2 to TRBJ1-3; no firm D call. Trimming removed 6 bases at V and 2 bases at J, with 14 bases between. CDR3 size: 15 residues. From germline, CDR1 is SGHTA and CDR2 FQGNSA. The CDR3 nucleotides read TGTGCCAGCAGGGCCGGGGATGTCACTGGAAACACCATATATTTT. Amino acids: CASRAGDVTGNTIYF.

CDR3 sequence reads: CASSSTGGGGTTDTQYF. The CDR3 coding sequence is TGTGCCAGCAGCTCTACGGGCGGCGGGGGGACAACAGATACGCAGTATTTT. The chain carries TRBV7-3 and TRBJ2-3, with 8 bases lining up with TRBD2. The CDR3 covers 17 residues. CDR1 is SGHTA and CDR2 is FQGTGA in the germline V gene. V was clipped by 4 bases and J by 3 bases; unmatched bases: 12.

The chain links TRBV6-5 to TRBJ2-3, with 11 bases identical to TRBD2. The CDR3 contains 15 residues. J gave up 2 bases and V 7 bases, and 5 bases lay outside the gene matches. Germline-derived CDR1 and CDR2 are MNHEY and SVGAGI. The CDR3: CASTTSGGPTDTQYF. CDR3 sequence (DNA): TGTGCCAGCACCACTAGCGGGGGCCCCACAGATACGCAGTATTTT.

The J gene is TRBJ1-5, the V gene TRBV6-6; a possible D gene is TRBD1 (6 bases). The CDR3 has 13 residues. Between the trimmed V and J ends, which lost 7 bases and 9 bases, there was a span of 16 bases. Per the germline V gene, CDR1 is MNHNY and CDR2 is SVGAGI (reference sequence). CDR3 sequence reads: CASTPLQGRPQHF. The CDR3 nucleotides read TGTGCCAGCACCCCACTACAGGGTAGGCCCCAGCATTTT.

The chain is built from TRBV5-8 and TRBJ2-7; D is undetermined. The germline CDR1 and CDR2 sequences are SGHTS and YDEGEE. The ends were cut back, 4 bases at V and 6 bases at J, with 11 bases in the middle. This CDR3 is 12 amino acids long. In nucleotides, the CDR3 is TGTGCCAGCAGCCTCCCTTCGGGCGAGCAGTACTTC. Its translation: CASSLPSGEQYF.